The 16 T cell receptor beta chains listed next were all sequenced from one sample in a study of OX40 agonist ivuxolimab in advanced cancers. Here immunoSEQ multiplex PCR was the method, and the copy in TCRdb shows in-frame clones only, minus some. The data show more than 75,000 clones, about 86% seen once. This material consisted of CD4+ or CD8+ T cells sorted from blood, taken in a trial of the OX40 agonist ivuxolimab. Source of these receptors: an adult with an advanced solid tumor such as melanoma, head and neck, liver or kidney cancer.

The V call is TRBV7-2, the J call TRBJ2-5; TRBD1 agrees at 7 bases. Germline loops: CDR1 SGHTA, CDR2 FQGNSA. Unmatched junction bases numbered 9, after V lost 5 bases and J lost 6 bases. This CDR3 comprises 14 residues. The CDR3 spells CASSPRQGLKTQYF. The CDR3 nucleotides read TGTGCCAGCAGCCCCAGACAGGGCTTGAAGACCCAGTACTTC.

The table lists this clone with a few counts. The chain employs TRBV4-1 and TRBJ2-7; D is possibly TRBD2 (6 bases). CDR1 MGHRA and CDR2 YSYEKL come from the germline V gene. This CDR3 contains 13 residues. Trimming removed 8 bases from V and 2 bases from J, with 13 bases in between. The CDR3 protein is CASPRGTTYEQYF. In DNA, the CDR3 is TGCGCCAGCCCCCGCGGGACGACCTACGAGCAGTACTTC.

This CDR3 reads CASSLPDFYGYTF. For the CDR3, the DNA is TGTGCCAGCAGCTTGCCAGACTTCTATGGCTACACCTTC. The chain employs TRBV5-6 and TRBJ1-2; no clear D gene. V was shortened by 1 base and J by 4 bases, with 8 bases between the two germline ends. CDR3 length equals 13 residues. Germline lookup yields CDR1 SGHDT and CDR2 YYEEEE.

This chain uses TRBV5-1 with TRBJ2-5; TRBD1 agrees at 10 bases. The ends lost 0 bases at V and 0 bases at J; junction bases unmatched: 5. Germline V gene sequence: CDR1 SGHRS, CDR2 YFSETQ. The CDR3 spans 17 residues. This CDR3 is CASSLGTGGGYQETQYF. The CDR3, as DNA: TGCGCCAGCAGCTTGGGGACAGGGGGAGGGTACCAAGAGACCCAGTACTTC.

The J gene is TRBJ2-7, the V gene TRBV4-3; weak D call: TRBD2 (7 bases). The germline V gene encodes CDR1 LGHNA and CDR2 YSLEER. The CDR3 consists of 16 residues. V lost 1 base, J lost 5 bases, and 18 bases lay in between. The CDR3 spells CASSQGRGRGVHEQYF. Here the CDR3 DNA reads TGCGCCAGCAGCCAAGGAAGAGGGAGGGGGGTCCACGAGCAGTACTTC.

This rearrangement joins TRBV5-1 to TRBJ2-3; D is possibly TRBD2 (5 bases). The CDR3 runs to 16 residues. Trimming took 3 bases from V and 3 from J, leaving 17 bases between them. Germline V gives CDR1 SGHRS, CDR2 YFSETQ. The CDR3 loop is CASSSNVLRRTDTQYF. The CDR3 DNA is TGCGCCAGCAGCTCCAACGTCCTAAGGAGGACAGATACGCAGTATTTT.

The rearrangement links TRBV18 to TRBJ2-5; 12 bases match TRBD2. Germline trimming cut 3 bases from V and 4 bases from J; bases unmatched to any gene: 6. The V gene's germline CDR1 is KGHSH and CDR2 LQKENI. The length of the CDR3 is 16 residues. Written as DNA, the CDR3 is TGTGCCAGCTCACCTACGGAGGGACTAGCGGGAGAGACCCAGTACTTC. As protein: CASSPTEGLAGETQYF.

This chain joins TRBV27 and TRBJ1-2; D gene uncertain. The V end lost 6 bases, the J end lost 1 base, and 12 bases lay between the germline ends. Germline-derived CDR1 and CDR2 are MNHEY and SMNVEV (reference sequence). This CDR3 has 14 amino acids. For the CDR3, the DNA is TGTGCCAGCAGCGTCACAAGACTTAACTATGGCTACACCTTC. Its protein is CASSVTRLNYGYTF.

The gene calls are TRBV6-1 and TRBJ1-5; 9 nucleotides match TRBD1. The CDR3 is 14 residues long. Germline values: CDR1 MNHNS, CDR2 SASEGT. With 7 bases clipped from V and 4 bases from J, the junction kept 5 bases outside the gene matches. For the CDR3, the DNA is TGTGCCAGCACCCACGGACAGGGGAATCAGCCCCAGCATTTT. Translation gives CASTHGQGNQPQHF.

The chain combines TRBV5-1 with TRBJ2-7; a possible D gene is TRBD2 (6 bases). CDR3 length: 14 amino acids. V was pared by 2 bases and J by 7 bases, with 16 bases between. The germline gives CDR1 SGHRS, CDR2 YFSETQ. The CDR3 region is CASSLETRSREQYF. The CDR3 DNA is TGCGCCAGCAGCTTAGAGACTAGGTCACGAGAGCAGTACTTC.

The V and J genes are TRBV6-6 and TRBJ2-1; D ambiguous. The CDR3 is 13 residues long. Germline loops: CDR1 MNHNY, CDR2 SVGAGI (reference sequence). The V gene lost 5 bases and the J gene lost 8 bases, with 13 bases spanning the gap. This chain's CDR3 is CASSRNQVYEQFF. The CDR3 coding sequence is TGTGCCAGCAGTCGAAACCAGGTCTATGAGCAGTTCTTC.

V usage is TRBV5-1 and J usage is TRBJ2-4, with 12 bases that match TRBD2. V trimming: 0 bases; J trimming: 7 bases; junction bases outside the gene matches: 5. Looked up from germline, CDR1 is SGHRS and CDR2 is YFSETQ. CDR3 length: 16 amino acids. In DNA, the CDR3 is TGCGCCAGCAGCTTGGAAGCTAGCGGGAGGGGGAACATTCAGTACTTC. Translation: CASSLEASGRGNIQYF.

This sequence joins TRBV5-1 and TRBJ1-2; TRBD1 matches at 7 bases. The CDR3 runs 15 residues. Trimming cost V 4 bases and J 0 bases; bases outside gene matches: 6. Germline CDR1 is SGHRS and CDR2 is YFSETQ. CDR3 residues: CASSLGTVPNYGYTF. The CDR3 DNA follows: TGCGCCAGCAGCCTGGGGACAGTCCCTAACTATGGCTACACCTTC. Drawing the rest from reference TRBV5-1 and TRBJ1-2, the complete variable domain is KAGVTQTPRYLIKTRGQQVTLSCSPISGHRSVSWYQQTPGQGLQFLFEYFSETQRNKGNFPGRFSGRQFSNSRSEMNVSTLELGDSALYLCASSLGTVPNYGYTFGSGTRLTVV.

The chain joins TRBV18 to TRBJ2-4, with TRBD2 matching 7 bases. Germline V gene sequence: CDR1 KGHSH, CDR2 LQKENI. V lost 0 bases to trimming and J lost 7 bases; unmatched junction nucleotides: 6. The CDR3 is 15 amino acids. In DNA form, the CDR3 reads TGTGCCAGCTCACCACCGGGGGGGAATGCGAACATTCAGTACTTC. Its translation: CASSPPGGNANIQYF.

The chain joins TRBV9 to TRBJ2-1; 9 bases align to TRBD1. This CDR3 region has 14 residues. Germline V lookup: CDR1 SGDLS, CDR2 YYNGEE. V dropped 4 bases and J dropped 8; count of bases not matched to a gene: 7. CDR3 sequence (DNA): TGTGCCAGCAGCCCCCGACAGGGGGTGGATGAGCAGTTCTTC. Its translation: CASSPRQGVDEQFF.

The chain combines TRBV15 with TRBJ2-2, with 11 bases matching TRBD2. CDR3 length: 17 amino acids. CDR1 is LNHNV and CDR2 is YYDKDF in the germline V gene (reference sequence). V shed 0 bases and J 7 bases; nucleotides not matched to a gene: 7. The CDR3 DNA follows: TGTGCCACCAGCAGAGATATCGGTCTAGCGGGAGGCGGGGAGCTGTTTTTT. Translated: CATSRDIGLAGGGELFF.